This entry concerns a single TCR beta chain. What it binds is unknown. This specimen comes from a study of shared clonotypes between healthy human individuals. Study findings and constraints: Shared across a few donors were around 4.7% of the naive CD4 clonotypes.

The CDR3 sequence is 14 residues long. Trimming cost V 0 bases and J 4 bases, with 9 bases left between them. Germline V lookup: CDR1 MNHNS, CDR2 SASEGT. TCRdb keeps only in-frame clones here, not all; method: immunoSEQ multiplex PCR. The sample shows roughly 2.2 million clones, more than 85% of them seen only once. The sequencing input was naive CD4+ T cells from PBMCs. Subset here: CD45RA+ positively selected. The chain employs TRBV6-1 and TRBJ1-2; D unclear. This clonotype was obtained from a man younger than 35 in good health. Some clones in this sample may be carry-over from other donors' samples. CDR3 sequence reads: CASSEAVGGYGYTF. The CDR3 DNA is TGTGCCAGCAGTGAAGCGGTGGGCGGCTATGGCTACACCTTC.